Sequencing of this TCR beta chain was carried out in a study of Ad26.COV2.S vaccination and SARS-CoV-2 variants. The assay was immunoSEQ multiplex PCR, and TCRdb's table has in-frame clones only and misses some. The profile shows about 390,000 clones, roughly 90% of them singletons. The treatment is: some 19 received Ad26.COV2.S at low or high dose, single or two shots; five or six received placebo; per-sample allocation not given. Repertoires come from day 63 after the first vaccine or placebo injection. The CDR3 is 17 residues long. The germline gives CDR1 LGHNA, CDR2 YSLEER. V was pared by 2 bases and J by 5 bases, with 9 bases of the junction left unmatched.

Sample: peripheral blood, taken in a trial of Ad26.COV2.S vaccine versus placebo. The TCR sequence derives from a person between 18 and 65 years old who received the Ad26.COV2.S COVID-19 vaccine or a placebo. The genes are TRBV4-3 and TRBJ1-6, with 7 bases identical to TRBD1. In nucleotides, the CDR3 is TGCGCCAGCAGCCAATTCAAACACAGGGGTAATAATTCACCCCTCCACTTT. Translated: CASSQFKHRGNNSPLHF.